Listed below are T cell receptor beta chains from one sample, sequenced in a study of T cells in Graves' hyperthyroidism and ophthalmopathy. TCRdb reprocessed the multiplex PCR reads with MiXCR, giving one entry per CDR3 protein. This sample has some 560,000 distinct CDR3 sequences, with approximately 15% found just once. Sequenced sample: blood. The receptors derive from a woman in her thirties or forties with Graves' hyperthyroidism. The CDR3 runs from the conserved cysteine through the conserved F or W. The D gene is left open where the match is weak. Clone size is shown for a subset of rows, as once, few, many or a class of expanded clone.

CDR3aa,CDR3nt,d_gene,v_gene,abundance,j_gene
CASGTYNSPLHF,TGTGCCAGCGGGACATACAATTCACCCCTCCACTTT,-,TRBV3-1,-,TRBJ1-6
CASSLGQGTPGYTF,TGCGCCAGCAGCTTGGGGCAGGGGACACCTGGCTACACCTTC,-,TRBV5-1,many,TRBJ1-2
CASSERLTENIQYF,TGCGCCAGCAGTGAGCGACTTACCGAAAACATTCAGTACTTC,-,TRBV10-2,few,TRBJ2-4
CASSPVGDSGNTIYF,TGTGCCAGCAGCCCAGTCGGGGACTCTGGAAACACCATATATTTT,-,TRBV7-2,few,TRBJ1-3
CASRPDRKSYGYTF,TGTGCCAGCAGACCCGACAGAAAGTCCTATGGCTACACCTTC,-,TRBV7-9,many,TRBJ1-2
CASSIDPGGSSGANVLTF,TGTGCCAGTAGTATAGATCCCGGGGGGAGCTCTGGGGCCAACGTCCTGACTTTC,TRBD2,TRBV19,-,TRBJ2-6
CASSLTAFRTDTQYF,TGTGCCAGCAGCTTAACGGCTTTTAGGACAGATACGCAGTATTTT,-,TRBV7-3,few,TRBJ2-3
CASSGGGVTARSYEQYF,TGTGCCAGCAGTGGCGGTGGGGTTACAGCCCGCTCCTACGAGCAGTACTTC,-,TRBV25-1,-,TRBJ2-7
CAPRPIQLQETQYF,TGTGCCCCCCGCCCGATTCAGCTCCAAGAGACCCAGTACTTC,-,TRBV19,few,TRBJ2-5
CASSGPGELFF,TGTGCCAGCAGTGGCCCCGGGGAGCTGTTTTTT,-,TRBV2,-,TRBJ2-2
CASSLGGNKNIQYF,TGTGCCAGCAGTTTGGGTGGAAACAAAAACATTCAGTACTTC,-,TRBV28,many,TRBJ2-4
CASSLEGQPYEQYF,TGCGCCAGCAGCTTGGAGGGGCAACCCTACGAGCAGTACTTC,-,TRBV5-1,many,TRBJ2-7
CASKAKRVGELFF,TGTGCCAGCAAAGCCAAGAGGGTAGGGGAGCTGTTTTTT,-,TRBV7-2,many,TRBJ2-2
CASSKELGTYEQYF,TGTGCCAGCAGTAAAGAATTAGGTACCTACGAGCAGTACTTC,-,TRBV12-3/TRBV12-4,many,TRBJ2-7
CASGLVPITSGRQGAYEQYF,TGTGCTAGTGGTTTGGTACCGATAACTAGCGGGAGACAGGGAGCCTACGAGCAGTACTTC,TRBD2,TRBV12-5,many,TRBJ2-7
CSASFPQGGNQPQHF,TGCAGTGCTAGTTTCCCACAGGGTGGTAATCAGCCCCAGCATTTT,-,TRBV20-1,many,TRBJ1-5
CASSFLQGGQPQHF,TGTGCCAGCAGCTTTCTACAGGGAGGTCAGCCCCAGCATTTT,-,TRBV7-2,many,TRBJ1-5
CSARDGRTGDEQFF,TGCAGTGCTAGAGATGGGCGGACAGGGGATGAGCAGTTCTTC,TRBD1,TRBV20-1,many,TRBJ2-1
CASSVAVSAETQYF,TGTGCCAGCAGCGTAGCGGTCTCAGCGGAGACCCAGTACTTC,-,TRBV12-3/TRBV12-4,many,TRBJ2-5
CASSPPGAPNYGYTF,TGTGCCAGCAGCCCCCCGGGCGCTCCTAACTATGGCTACACCTTC,-,TRBV3-1,many,TRBJ1-2
CASSLGTSGETQYF,TGTGCCAGCAGCTTAGGGACTAGCGGAGAGACCCAGTACTTC,TRBD2,TRBV7-9,many,TRBJ2-5
CASSGEAGANVLTF,TGTGCCAGCAGTGGGGAGGCAGGGGCCAACGTCCTGACTTTC,-,TRBV2,many,TRBJ2-6
CASSNGRRQIGTDTQYF,TGTGCCAGCAGCAACGGACGTAGACAGATAGGCACAGATACGCAGTATTTT,-,TRBV9,-,TRBJ2-3
CASSLEQGVREAFF,TGCGCCAGCAGCTTGGAACAGGGTGTGCGGGAAGCTTTCTTT,-,TRBV5-1,-,TRBJ1-1
CASSLGGSAEAFF,TGTGCCAGCAGCTTAGGCGGGAGCGCTGAAGCTTTCTTT,-,TRBV7-2,many,TRBJ1-1
CASSQPGQGNQPQHF,TGTGCCAGCAGTCAGCCGGGACAGGGCAATCAGCCCCAGCATTTT,TRBD1,TRBV6-1,-,TRBJ1-5
CASSEVPDYEQYF,TGTGCCAGCAGTGAAGTTCCTGACTACGAGCAGTACTTC,-,TRBV6-1,-,TRBJ2-7
CASSIRTGGSYEQYF,TGTGCCAGCAGCATAAGGACAGGGGGATCCTACGAGCAGTACTTC,TRBD1,TRBV11-3,many,TRBJ2-7
CASRVLAGVRPYNEQFF,TGTGCCAGCAGGGTACTAGCGGGAGTACGGCCCTACAATGAGCAGTTCTTC,TRBD2,TRBV27,many,TRBJ2-1
CASSLANRAAGANVLTF,TGTGCCAGCAGCTTAGCGAATAGGGCGGCTGGGGCCAACGTCCTGACTTTC,-,TRBV7-8,-,TRBJ2-6
CASGSSGIATDTQYF,TGTGCTAGTGGTTCTAGCGGGATTGCCACAGATACGCAGTATTTT,TRBD2,TRBV12-5,-,TRBJ2-3
CASREGQGTYEQYF,TGTGCCAGCAGGGAGGGACAGGGAACCTACGAGCAGTACTTC,TRBD1,TRBV6-1,few,TRBJ2-7
CASSLDLLAGVTDTQYF,TGTGCCAGCAGTTTAGACCTACTAGCGGGAGTAACAGATACGCAGTATTTT,TRBD2,TRBV12-3/TRBV12-4,many,TRBJ2-3
CSARTSGNNEQYF,TGCAGTGCCAGGACTAGCGGGAACAACGAGCAGTACTTC,TRBD2,TRBV20-1,few,TRBJ2-7
CASSTGQDSGTQYF,TGCGCCAGCAGCACGGGACAGGATTCGGGGACCCAGTACTTC,TRBD1,TRBV5-1,-,TRBJ2-5
CASSQESRGKTQYF,TGTGCCAGCAGCCAAGAGTCCAGGGGAAAGACCCAGTACTTC,-,TRBV3-1,few,TRBJ2-5
CASSNDRSWSSYNEQFF,TGTGCCAGCAGTAATGACAGGTCCTGGAGCTCCTACAATGAGCAGTTCTTC,-,TRBV6-1,few,TRBJ2-1
CASSQEQGPGQGDNEQFF,TGTGCCAGCAGCCAAGAACAAGGACCGGGACAGGGGGACAATGAGCAGTTCTTC,TRBD1,TRBV3-1,many,TRBJ2-1
CASSPRQGWITEAFF,TGTGCCAGCAGTCCCAGACAGGGCTGGATCACTGAAGCTTTCTTT,TRBD1,TRBV28,many,TRBJ1-1
CASSLEGRFEAFF,TGTGCCAGCAGCTTAGAAGGACGCTTTGAAGCTTTCTTT,-,TRBV7-9,-,TRBJ1-1
CASSASGLAGNEQFF,TGTGCCAGCAGTGCGTCGGGACTAGCGGGCAATGAGCAGTTCTTC,TRBD2,TRBV6-1,-,TRBJ2-1
CASSEFRGSGTQYF,TGTGCCAGCAGTGAGTTTCGTGGGAGTGGGACCCAGTACTTC,-,TRBV6-1,-,TRBJ2-5
CSARSGTSGKTDTQYF,TGCAGTGCTAGGTCCGGGACTAGCGGGAAGACAGATACGCAGTATTTT,TRBD2,TRBV20-1,many,TRBJ2-3
CASSSRTGRGTDTQYF,TGTGCCAGCAGCTCGCGGACAGGGAGGGGCACAGATACGCAGTATTTT,-,TRBV13,many,TRBJ2-3
CASSQENRAGYEQYF,TGCGCCAGCAGCCAAGAGAACAGGGCGGGGTACGAGCAGTACTTC,-,TRBV4-1,-,TRBJ2-7
CASSDMGTGRYEQYF,TGTGCCAGCAGTGATATGGGGACAGGACGATACGAGCAGTACTTC,TRBD1,TRBV6-1,many,TRBJ2-7
CASSSRGQYSNQPQHF,TGTGCCAGCAGTTCACGGGGACAGTATAGCAATCAGCCCCAGCATTTT,TRBD1,TRBV28,many,TRBJ1-5
CASSAPIPGDQPQHF,TGTGCCAGCAGCGCACCCATCCCGGGCGATCAGCCCCAGCATTTT,-,TRBV6-1,few,TRBJ1-5
CASNGGDTYNEQFF,TGTGCCAGCAACGGGGGAGATACCTACAATGAGCAGTTCTTC,-,TRBV6-1,many,TRBJ2-1
CASSLSRLGTDTQYF,TGTGCCAGCAGTTTATCCAGATTGGGGACAGATACGCAGTATTTT,-,TRBV12-3/TRBV12-4,many,TRBJ2-3